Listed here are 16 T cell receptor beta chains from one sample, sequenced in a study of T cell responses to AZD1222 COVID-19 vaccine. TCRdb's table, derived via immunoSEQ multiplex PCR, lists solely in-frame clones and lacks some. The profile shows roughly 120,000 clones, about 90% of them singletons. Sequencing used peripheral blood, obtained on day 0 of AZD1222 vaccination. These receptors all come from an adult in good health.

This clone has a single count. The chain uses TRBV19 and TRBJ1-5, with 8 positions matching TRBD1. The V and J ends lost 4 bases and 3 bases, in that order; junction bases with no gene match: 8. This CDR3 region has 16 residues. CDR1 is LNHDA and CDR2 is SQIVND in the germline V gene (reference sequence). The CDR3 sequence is CASSKAGQGYNQPQHF. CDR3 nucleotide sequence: TGTGCCAGTAGTAAAGCCGGACAGGGTTACAATCAGCCCCAGCATTTT.

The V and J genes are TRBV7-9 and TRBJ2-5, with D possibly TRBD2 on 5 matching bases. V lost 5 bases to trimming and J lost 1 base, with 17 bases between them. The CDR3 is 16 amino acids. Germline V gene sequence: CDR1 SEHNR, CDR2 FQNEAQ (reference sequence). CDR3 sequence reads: CASSPNRPGSQETQYF. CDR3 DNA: TGTGCCAGCAGCCCCAATCGACCGGGATCCCAAGAGACCCAGTACTTC.

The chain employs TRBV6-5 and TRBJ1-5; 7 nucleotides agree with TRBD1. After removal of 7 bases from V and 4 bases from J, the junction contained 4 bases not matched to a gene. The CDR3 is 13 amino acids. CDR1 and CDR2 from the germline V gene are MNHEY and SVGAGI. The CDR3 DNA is TGTGCCAGCACGGACAGGTGGAATCAGCCCCAGCATTTT. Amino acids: CASTDRWNQPQHF.

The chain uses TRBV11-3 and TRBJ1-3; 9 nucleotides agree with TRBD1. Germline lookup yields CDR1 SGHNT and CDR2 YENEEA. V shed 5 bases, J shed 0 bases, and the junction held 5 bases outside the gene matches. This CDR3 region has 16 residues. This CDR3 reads CASSGGQGHSGNTIYF. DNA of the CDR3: TGTGCCAGCAGCGGCGGACAGGGGCACTCTGGAAACACCATATATTTT.

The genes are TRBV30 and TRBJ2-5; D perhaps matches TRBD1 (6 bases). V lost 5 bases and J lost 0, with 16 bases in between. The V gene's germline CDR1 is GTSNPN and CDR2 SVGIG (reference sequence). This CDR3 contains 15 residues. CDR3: CAWGEQGSYQETQYF. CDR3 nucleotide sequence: TGTGCCTGGGGCGAACAGGGATCGTACCAAGAGACCCAGTACTTC.

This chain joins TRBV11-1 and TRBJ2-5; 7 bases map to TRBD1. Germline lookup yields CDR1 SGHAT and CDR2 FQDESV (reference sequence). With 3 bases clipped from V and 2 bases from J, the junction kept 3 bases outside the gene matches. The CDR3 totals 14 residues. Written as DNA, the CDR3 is TGTGCCAGCAGCTTGGGCAGGGGGCAAGAGACCCAGTACTTC. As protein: CASSLGRGQETQYF.

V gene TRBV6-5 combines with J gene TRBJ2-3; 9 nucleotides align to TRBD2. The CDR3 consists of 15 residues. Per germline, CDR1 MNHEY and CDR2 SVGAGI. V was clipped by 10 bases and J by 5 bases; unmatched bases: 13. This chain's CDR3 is CATKAEAGGGDTQYF. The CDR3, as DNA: TGTGCCACCAAGGCGGAAGCGGGGGGCGGAGATACGCAGTATTTT.

As DNA, the CDR3 is TGTGCCAGCAGCCCGGGGGGGCCCGAGCAGTACTTC. Translation: CASSPGGPEQYF. The rearrangement uses TRBV12-3 or TRBV12-4 and TRBJ2-7; 8 nucleotides line up with TRBD2. The CDR3 has 12 residues. After removal of 6 bases from V and 6 bases from J, the junction contained 4 bases not matched to a gene.

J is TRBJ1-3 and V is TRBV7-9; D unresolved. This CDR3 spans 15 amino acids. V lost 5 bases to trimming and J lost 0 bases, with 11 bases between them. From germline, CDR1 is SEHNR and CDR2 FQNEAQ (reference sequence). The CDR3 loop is CASSDNIYSGNTIYF. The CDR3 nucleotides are TGTGCCAGCAGCGACAACATCTACTCTGGAAACACCATATATTTT.

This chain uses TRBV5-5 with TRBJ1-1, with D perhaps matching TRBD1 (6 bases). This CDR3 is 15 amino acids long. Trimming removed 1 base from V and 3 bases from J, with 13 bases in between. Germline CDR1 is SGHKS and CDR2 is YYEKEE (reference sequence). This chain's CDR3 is CASSLTGRDDTEAFF. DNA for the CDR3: TGTGCCAGCAGCTTGACAGGGAGGGACGACACTGAAGCTTTCTTT.

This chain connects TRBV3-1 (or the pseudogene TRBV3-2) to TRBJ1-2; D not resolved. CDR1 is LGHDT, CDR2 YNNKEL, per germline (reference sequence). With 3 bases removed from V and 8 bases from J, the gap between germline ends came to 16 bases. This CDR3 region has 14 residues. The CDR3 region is CASSQSGSKSGYTF. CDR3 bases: TGTGCCAGCAGCCAGTCCGGGTCAAAAAGCGGCTACACCTTC.

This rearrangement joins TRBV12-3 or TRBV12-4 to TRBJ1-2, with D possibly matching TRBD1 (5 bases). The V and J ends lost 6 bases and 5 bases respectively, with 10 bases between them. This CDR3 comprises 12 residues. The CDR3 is CASRSGTYGYTF. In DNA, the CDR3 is TGTGCCAGCAGATCTGGGACGTATGGCTACACCTTC.

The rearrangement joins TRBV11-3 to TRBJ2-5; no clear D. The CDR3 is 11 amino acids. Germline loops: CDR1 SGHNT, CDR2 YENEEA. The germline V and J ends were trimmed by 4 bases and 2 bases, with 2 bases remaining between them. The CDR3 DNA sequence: TGTGCCAGCAGCTCACAAGAGACCCAGTACTTC. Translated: CASSSQETQYF.

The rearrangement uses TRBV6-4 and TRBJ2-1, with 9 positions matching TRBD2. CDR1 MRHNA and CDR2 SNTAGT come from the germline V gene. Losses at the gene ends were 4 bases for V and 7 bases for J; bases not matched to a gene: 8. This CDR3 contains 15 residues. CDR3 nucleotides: TGTGCCAGCAGTGCCGCGGGGGGGCCGGAAAATGAGCAGTTCTTC. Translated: CASSAAGGPENEQFF.

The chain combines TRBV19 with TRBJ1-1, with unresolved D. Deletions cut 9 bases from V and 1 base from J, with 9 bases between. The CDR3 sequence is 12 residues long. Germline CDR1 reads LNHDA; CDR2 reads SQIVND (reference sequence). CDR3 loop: CASRKSNTEAFF. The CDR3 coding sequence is TGTGCCAGCCGAAAATCGAACACTGAAGCTTTCTTT.

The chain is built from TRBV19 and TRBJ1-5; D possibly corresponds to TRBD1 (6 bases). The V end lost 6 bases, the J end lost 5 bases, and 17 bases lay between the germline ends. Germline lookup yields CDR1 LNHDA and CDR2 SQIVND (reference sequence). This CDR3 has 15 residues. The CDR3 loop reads CASSPTGTGYQPQHF. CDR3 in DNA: TGTGCCAGTAGCCCAACAGGGACTGGGTATCAGCCCCAGCATTTT.